Detailed here is one T cell receptor beta chain. The antigen is undetermined. This specimen belongs to a study of cytomegalovirus exposure and HLA in healthy donors. Study findings and constraints: Beyond CMV serostatus, there was no information to go on about immune exposure. As was reported, the HLA-A and HLA-B alleles of most subjects were accurately predicted from TCR beta sequences.

The CDR3 loop spans 14 amino acids. The V gene's germline CDR1 is SGHAT and CDR2 FQNNGV. V lost 4 bases and J 5 bases, leaving 14 bases between the germline ends. PCR primers comprised 60 Vbeta and 13 Jbeta primers. Data came from immunoSEQ multiplex PCR; TCRdb stores just in-frame clones and leaves some out. The sample carries about 200,000 clones, about three quarters recorded once. This chain connects TRBV11-2 to TRBJ1-2, with D possibly TRBD1 on 6 matching bases. This clonotype was sampled from a woman aged 40 to 50 in good health and CMV-seronegative. The specimen was PBMCs. Here the CDR3 reads CASSSSGGPYGYTF. The CDR3 nucleotides read TGTGCCAGCAGCTCCTCGGGGGGCCCATATGGCTACACCTTC.